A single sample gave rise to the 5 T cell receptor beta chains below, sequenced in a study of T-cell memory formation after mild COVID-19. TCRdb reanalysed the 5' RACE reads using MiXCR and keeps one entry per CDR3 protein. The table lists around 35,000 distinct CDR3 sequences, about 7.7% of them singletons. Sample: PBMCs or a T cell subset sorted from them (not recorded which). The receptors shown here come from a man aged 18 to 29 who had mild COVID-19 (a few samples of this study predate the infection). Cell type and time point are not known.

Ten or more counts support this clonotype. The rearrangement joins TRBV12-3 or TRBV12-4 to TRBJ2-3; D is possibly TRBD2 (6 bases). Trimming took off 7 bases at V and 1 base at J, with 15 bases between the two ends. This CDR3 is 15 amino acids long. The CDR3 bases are TGTGCCAGCACCGCGACGCGGGGACGCACAGATACGCAGTATTTT. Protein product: CASTATRGRTDTQYF.

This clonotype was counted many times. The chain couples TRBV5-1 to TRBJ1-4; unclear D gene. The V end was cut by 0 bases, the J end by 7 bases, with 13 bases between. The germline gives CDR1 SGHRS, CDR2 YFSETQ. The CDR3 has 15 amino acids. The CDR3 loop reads CASSLGRGPGEKLFF. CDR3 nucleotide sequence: TGCGCCAGCAGCTTGGGACGAGGACCCGGTGAAAAACTGTTTTTT.

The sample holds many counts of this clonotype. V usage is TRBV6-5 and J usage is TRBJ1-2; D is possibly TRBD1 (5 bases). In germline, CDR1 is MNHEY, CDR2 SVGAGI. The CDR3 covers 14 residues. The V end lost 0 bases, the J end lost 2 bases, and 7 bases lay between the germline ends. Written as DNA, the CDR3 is TGTGCCAGCAGTTACTCGGACAACAACTATGGCTACACCTTC. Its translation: CASSYSDNNYGYTF.

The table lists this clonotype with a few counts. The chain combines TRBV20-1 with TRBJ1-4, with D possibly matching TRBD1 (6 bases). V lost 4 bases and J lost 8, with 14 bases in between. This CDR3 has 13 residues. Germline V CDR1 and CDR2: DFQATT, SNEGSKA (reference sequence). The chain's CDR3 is CSATNRVVEKLFF. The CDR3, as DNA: TGCAGTGCTACCAACAGGGTGGTGGAAAAACTGTTTTTT.

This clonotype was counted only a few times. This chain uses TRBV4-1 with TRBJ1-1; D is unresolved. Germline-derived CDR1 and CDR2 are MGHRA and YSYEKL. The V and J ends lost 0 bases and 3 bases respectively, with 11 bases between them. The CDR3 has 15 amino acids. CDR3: CASSQDPGSYTEAFF. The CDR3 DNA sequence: TGCGCCAGCAGCCAAGACCCGGGGAGCTACACTGAAGCTTTCTTT.